These 6 T cell receptor beta chains came from one sample sequenced in a study of response to subunit inactivated influenza vaccine. TCRdb reprocessed the RT-PCR reads with MiXCR, giving one entry per CDR3 protein. The sample lists about 780,000 distinct CDR3 sequences, 15% to 20% occurring once. Sequencing was performed on PBMCs from blood, taken more than 4 days after vaccination. The receptor set was obtained from a man aged 45 to 65 who received an inactivated influenza vaccine.

The gene calls are TRBV10-3 and TRBJ2-6, with 7 bases fitting TRBD1. V lost 4 bases to trimming and J lost 0 bases; unmatched junction nucleotides: 3. CDR1 is ENHRY, CDR2 SYGVKD, per germline. The CDR3 has 16 residues. CDR3 amino acids: CAISGTGRSGANVLTF. The CDR3 nucleotides read TGTGCCATCAGTGGGACAGGTCGCTCTGGGGCCAACGTCCTGACTTTC.

This clonotype was seen only a few times. The chain's CDR3 is CASSESAGASTGELFF. DNA of the CDR3: TGCGCCAGCAGTGAATCTGCGGGGGCGTCCACCGGGGAGCTGTTTTTT. The chain is built from TRBV10-1 and TRBJ2-2, with D tentatively TRBD2 (7 bases). Germline CDR1 reads WNHNN; CDR2 reads SYGVQD (reference sequence). The length of the CDR3 is 16 residues. V was shortened by 3 bases and J by 4 bases, with 15 bases between the two germline ends.

This clonotype was recorded many times. The chain links TRBV5-5 to TRBJ2-7; 10 positions agree with TRBD1. The J segment lost 2 bases and the V segment lost 4 bases, leaving 6 bases of the junction unmatched. The CDR3 totals 15 residues. CDR1 is SGHKS and CDR2 is YYEKEE in the germline V gene (reference sequence). The CDR3 DNA is TGTGCCAGCAGCAATCGGGACAGGGGAACCTACGAGCAGTACTTC. Translation: CASSNRDRGTYEQYF. Complete variable domain (other parts from reference TRBV5-5 and TRBJ2-7): DAGVTQSPTHLIKTRGQQVTLRCSPISGHKSVSWYQQVLGQGPQFIFQYYEKEERGRGNFPDRFSARQFPNYSSELNVNALLLGDSALYLCASSNRDRGTYEQYFGPGTRLTVT.

The genes are TRBV11-2 and TRBJ2-1, with 7 bases matching TRBD1. Germline V gene lookup returns CDR1 SGHAT and CDR2 FQNNGV. The CDR3 covers 15 residues. V shed 4 bases and J 6 bases; nucleotides not matched to a gene: 9. The CDR3 nucleotides read TGTGCCAGCAGCTGGGGACAGCAGCCTTCCAATGAGCAGTTCTTC. Translating it yields CASSWGQQPSNEQFF.

This clonotype was seen a few times. The chain recombines TRBV6-1 with TRBJ1-2; D gene uncertain. CDR1 is MNHNS and CDR2 is SASEGT in the germline V gene. CDR3 length: 14 amino acids. Trimming pared 7 bases from V and 6 bases from J, leaving 18 bases between. In nucleotides, the CDR3 is TGTGCCAGCATAGATTCCGCTCACGGGGATGGCTACACCTTC. It yields the protein CASIDSAHGDGYTF.

This clonotype came up a few times. J is TRBJ2-1 and V is TRBV4-2; no definite D call. The germline gives CDR1 LGHNA, CDR2 YNFKEQ. The V gene lost 4 bases and the J gene lost 5 bases, with 15 bases spanning the gap. CDR3 length equals 15 residues. CDR3 in amino acids: CASSRRARIDNEQFF. CDR3 nucleotides: TGTGCCAGCAGCCGACGAGCCAGAATTGACAATGAGCAGTTCTTC.